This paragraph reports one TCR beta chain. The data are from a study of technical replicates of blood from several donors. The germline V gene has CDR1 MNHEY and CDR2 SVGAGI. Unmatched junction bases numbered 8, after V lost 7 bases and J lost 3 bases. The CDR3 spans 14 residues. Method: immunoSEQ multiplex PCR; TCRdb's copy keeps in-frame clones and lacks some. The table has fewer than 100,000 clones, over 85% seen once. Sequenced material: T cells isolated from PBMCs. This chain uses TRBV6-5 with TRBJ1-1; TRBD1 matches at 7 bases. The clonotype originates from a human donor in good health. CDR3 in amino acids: CASTKDRVDTEAFF. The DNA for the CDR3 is TGTGCCAGCACCAAAGACAGGGTGGACACTGAAGCTTTCTTT.